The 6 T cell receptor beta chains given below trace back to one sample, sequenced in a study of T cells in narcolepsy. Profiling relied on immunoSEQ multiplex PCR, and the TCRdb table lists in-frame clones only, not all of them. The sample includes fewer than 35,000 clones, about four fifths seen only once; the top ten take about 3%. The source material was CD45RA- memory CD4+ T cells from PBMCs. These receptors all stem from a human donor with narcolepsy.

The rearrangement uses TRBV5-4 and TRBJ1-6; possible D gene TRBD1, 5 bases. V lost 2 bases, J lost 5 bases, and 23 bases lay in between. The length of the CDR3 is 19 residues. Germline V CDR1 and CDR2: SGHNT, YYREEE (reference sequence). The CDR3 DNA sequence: TGTGCCAGCAGCTTTAGGTTGCGGTCATCGAGGGGTGATAATTCACCCCTCCACTTT. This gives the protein CASSFRLRSSRGDNSPLHF.

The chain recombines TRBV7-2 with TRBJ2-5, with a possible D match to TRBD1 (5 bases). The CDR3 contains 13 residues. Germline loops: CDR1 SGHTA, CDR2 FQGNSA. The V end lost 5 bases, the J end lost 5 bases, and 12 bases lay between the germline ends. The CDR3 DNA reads TGTGCCAGCAGCGTGGGGCCTAAGGAGACCCAGTACTTC. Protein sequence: CASSVGPKETQYF.

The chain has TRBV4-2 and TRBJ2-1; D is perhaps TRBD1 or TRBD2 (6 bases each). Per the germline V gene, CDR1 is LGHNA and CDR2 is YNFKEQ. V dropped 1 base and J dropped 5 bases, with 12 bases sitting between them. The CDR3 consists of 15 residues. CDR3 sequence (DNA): TGTGCCAGCAGCCAAGGGGGGGCCGAGGACAATGAGCAGTTCTTC. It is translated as CASSQGGAEDNEQFF.

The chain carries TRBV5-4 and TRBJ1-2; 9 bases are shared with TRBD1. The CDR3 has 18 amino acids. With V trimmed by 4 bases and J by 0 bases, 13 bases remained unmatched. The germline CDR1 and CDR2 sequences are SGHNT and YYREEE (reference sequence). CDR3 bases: TGTGCCAGCAGCCAAGATCAGAACAGGGGGCCTTCTAACTATGGCTACACCTTC. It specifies CASSQDQNRGPSNYGYTF.

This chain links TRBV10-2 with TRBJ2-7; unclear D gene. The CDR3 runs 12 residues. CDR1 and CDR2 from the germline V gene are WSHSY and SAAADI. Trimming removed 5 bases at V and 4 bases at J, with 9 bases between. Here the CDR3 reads CASSSIAYEQYF. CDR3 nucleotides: TGCGCCAGCAGTAGCATCGCTTACGAGCAGTACTTC.

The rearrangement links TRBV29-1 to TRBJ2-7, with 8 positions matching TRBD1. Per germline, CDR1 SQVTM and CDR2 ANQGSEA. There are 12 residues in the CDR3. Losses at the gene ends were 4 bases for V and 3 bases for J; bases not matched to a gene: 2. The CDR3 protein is CSVGTGNYEQYF. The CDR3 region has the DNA TGCAGCGTTGGGACAGGGAACTACGAGCAGTACTTC.